These 14 T cell receptor beta chains share one sample of origin, sequenced in a study of CD8 T cells in Susac syndrome. An input of roughly 0.45 to 1 ug of RNA was subjected to reverse transcription using random hexamers. TCRdb independently ran MiXCR on the immunoSEQ multiplex PCR reads; one entry per CDR3 protein. Here the sample spans 55,000 to 70,000 distinct CDR3 sequences, over 90% being singletons. Sequencing was carried out using CD8+ T cells from PBMCs. These receptor sequences come from a human donor in good health.

V gene TRBV4-3 combines with J gene TRBJ1-1, with a tentative D call TRBD1 (6 bases). Germline CDR1 LGHNA, CDR2 YSLEER. With 3 bases removed from V and 1 base from J, the gap between germline ends came to 12 bases. The CDR3 consists of 15 residues. CDR3 coding DNA: TGCGCCAGCAGCCAGTGGAGGGGGTGGAACACTGAAGCTTTCTTT. Translating it yields CASSQWRGWNTEAFF.

V gene TRBV7-3 combines with J gene TRBJ2-3, with a weak D call TRBD2 (7 bases). CDR3 size: 15 residues. V was pared by 4 bases and J by 4 bases, with 15 bases between. CDR1 is SGHTA, CDR2 FQGTGA, per germline. The CDR3 loop is CASSSLGGAADTQYF. CDR3 DNA: TGTGCCAGCAGCTCTCTGGGGGGGGCGGCAGATACGCAGTATTTT.

This rearrangement joins TRBV6-1 to TRBJ1-2; D ambiguous. The V end lost 1 base, the J end lost 7 bases, and 13 bases lay between the germline ends. The germline gives CDR1 MNHNS, CDR2 SASEGT. CDR3 length: 14 residues. This CDR3 is CASSEGWGTTGYTF. The DNA of the CDR3 is TGTGCCAGCAGTGAAGGATGGGGAACCACTGGCTACACCTTC.

This clonotype has just one count. V is TRBV29-1 and J is TRBJ2-7; TRBD1 matches at 8 bases. The CDR3 covers 15 residues. J lost 1 base, V lost 4 bases, and 9 bases had no gene match. Germline CDR1 and CDR2: SQVTM and ANQGSEA. Written as DNA, the CDR3 is TGCAGCGTTGGGAGGAGAGACAGGGGTTCCTACGAGCAGTACTTC. It encodes CSVGRRDRGSYEQYF.

This clonotype occurred once. The V call is TRBV19, the J call TRBJ1-2, with TRBD1 matching 8 bases. The CDR3 is made up of 12 amino acids. In germline, CDR1 is LNHDA, CDR2 SQIVND (reference sequence). After removal of 6 bases from V and 8 bases from J, the junction contained 5 bases not matched to a gene. CDR3 sequence (DNA): TGTGCCAGTAGCCAGGGGGCTTCCGGCTACACCTTC. Its protein product is CASSQGASGYTF.

The J gene is TRBJ2-2, the V gene TRBV2, with D perhaps TRBD1 or TRBD2 (5 bases each). Germline-derived CDR1 and CDR2 are SNHLY and FYNNEI. V was shortened by 5 bases and J by 5 bases, with 9 bases between the two germline ends. The CDR3 sequence is 13 residues long. This chain's CDR3 is CASSPRGTGELFF. For the CDR3, the DNA is TGTGCCAGCAGTCCGAGGGGAACCGGGGAGCTGTTTTTT.

The chain employs TRBV5-4 and TRBJ2-7; TRBD2 matches 8 bases. This CDR3 has 15 amino acids. The J segment lost 3 bases and the V segment lost 2 bases, leaving 7 bases of the junction unmatched. The germline gives CDR1 SGHNT, CDR2 YYREEE (reference sequence). The CDR3: CASSFGGTSGYEQYF. Written as DNA, the CDR3 is TGTGCCAGCAGCTTTGGAGGAACTAGCGGCTACGAGCAGTACTTC. Complete variable domain (other parts from reference TRBV5-4 and TRBJ2-7): ETGVTQSPTHLIKTRGQQVTLRCSSQSGHNTVSWYQQALGQGPQFIFQYYREEENGRGNFPPRFSGLQFPNYSSELNVNALELDDSALYLCASSFGGTSGYEQYFGPGTRLTVT.

This clonotype has just one count. The rearrangement joins TRBV2 to TRBJ2-1; TRBD1 aligns across 11 bases. The germline gives CDR1 SNHLY, CDR2 FYNNEI. V gave up 4 bases and J gave up 5 bases; unmatched junction bases: 7. The CDR3 extends over 16 amino acids. The CDR3: CASSGMDRGRDNEQFF. CDR3 DNA sequence: TGTGCCAGCAGTGGGATGGACAGGGGGCGAGACAATGAGCAGTTCTTC.

The V and J genes are TRBV15 and TRBJ2-3; D not certain. CDR1 and CDR2 from the germline V gene are LNHNV and YYDKDF (reference sequence). The CDR3 extends over 16 amino acids. Trimming took off 0 bases at V and 8 bases at J, with 18 bases between the two ends. CDR3 sequence reads: CATSRDPFDNVGTQYF. In nucleotides, the CDR3 is TGTGCCACCAGCAGAGATCCCTTCGATAATGTGGGTACGCAGTATTTT. Complete variable domain (other parts from reference TRBV15 and TRBJ2-3): DAMVIQNPRYQVTQFGKPVTLSCSQTLNHNVMYWYQQKSSQAPKLLFHYYDKDFNNEADTPDNFQSRRPNTSFCFLDIRSPGLGDTAMYLCATSRDPFDNVGTQYFGPGTRLTVL.

The chain carries TRBV10-3 and TRBJ2-4, with D unresolved. Trimming stripped 0 bases from V and 4 bases from J, with 10 bases between. CDR1 ENHRY and CDR2 SYGVKD come from the germline V gene. CDR3 size: 15 residues. The CDR3 here is CAISESVASKNIQYF. CDR3 in DNA: TGTGCCATCAGTGAGTCGGTGGCCAGTAAAAACATTCAGTACTTC.

CDR3 loop: CASRVTVGMNTEAFF. The CDR3 DNA sequence: TGTGCCAGTAGAGTGACTGTTGGGATGAACACTGAAGCTTTCTTT. The rearrangement joins TRBV19 to TRBJ1-1, with D uncertain. The CDR3 is made up of 15 amino acids. Trimming took 6 bases from V and 0 from J, leaving 14 bases between them. The germline gives CDR1 LNHDA, CDR2 SQIVND (reference sequence).

The chain links TRBV15 to TRBJ1-3, with 10 bases lining up with TRBD1. The CDR3 covers 18 residues. Losses at the gene ends were 8 bases for V and 6 bases for J; bases not matched to a gene: 19. Germline loops: CDR1 LNHNV, CDR2 YYDKDF (reference sequence). The CDR3 coding sequence is TGTGCCACCCGGGAAAGGGGACAGGGGCCTCTCCGGGAAAACACCATATATTTT. As protein: CATRERGQGPLRENTIYF.

This rearrangement joins TRBV28 to TRBJ2-7; D is possibly TRBD2 (5 bases). There are 14 residues in the CDR3. The germline CDR1 and CDR2 sequences are MDHEN and SYDVKM. Trimming stripped 4 bases from V and 0 bases from J, with 10 bases between. CDR3 DNA: TGTGCCAGCAGTTGGACTTCCAGCTCCTACGAGCAGTACTTC. Its protein product is CASSWTSSSYEQYF.

V gene TRBV5-1 combines with J gene TRBJ2-1; TRBD1 or TRBD2 may be the D gene (5 bases each). CDR1 is SGHRS, CDR2 YFSETQ, per germline. The V gene lost 2 bases and the J gene lost 7 bases, with 10 bases spanning the gap. This CDR3 is built from 13 residues. In nucleotides, the CDR3 is TGCGCCAGCAGCTTCTGGGGGAAAAATGAGCAGTTCTTC. It translates to CASSFWGKNEQFF. Filled out from reference TRBV5-1 and TRBJ2-1, the complete variable domain reads KAGVTQTPRYLIKTRGQQVTLSCSPISGHRSVSWYQQTPGQGLQFLFEYFSETQRNKGNFPGRFSGRQFSNSRSEMNVSTLELGDSALYLCASSFWGKNEQFFGPGTRLTVL.